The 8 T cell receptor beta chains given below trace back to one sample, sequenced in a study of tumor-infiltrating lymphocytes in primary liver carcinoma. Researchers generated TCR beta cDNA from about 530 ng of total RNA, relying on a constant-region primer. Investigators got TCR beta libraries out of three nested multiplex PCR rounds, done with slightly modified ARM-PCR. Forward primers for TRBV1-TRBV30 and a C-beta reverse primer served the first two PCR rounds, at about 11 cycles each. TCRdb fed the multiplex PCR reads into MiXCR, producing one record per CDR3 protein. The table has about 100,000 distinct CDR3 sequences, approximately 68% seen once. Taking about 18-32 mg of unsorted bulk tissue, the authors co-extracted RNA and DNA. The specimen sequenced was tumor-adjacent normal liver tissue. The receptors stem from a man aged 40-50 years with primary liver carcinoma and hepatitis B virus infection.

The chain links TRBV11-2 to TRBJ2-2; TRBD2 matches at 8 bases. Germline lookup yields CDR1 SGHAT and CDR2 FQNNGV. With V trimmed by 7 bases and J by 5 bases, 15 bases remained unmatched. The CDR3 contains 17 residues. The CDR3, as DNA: TGTGCCAGCAACCCCCGACTAGCGCGGATTAATACCGGGGAGCTGTTTTTT. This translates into CASNPRLARINTGELFF.

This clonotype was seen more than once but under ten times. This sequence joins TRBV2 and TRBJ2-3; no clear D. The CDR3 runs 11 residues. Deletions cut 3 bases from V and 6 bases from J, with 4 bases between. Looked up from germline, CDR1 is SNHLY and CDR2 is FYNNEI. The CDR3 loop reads CASSDVDTQYF. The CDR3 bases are TGTGCCAGCAGTGATGTGGATACGCAGTATTTT.

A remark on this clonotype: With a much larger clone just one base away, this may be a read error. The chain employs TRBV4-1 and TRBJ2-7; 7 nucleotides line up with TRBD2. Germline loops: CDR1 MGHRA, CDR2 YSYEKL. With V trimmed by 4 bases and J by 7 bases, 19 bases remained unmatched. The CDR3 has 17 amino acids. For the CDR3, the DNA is TGCGCCAGCAGCCGTGAACCCGGGACTTGCGGGAGAGGAGAGCAGTACTTC. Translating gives CASSREPGTCGRGEQYF.

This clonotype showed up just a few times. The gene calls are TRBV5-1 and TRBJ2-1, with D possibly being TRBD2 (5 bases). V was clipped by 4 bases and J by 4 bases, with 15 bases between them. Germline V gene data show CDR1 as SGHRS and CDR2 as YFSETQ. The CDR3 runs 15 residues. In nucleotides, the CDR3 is TGCGCCAGCAGCCTCCAACAAGGGAGATACAATGAGCAGTTCTTC. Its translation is CASSLQQGRYNEQFF.

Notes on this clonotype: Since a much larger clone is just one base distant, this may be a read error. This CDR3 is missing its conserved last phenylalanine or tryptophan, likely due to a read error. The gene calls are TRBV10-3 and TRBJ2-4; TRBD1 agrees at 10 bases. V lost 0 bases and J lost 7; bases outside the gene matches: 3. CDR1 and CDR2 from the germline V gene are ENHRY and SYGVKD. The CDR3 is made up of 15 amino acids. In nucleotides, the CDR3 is TGTGCCATCAGTGAGTCAGGGACAGGGGAGAACATTCAGTACCTC. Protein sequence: CAISESGTGENIQYL.

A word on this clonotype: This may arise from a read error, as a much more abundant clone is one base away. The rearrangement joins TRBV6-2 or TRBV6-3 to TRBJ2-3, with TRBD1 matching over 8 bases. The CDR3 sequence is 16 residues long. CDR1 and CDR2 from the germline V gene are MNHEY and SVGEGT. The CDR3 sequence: CAGSYPDRGDPDTQYF. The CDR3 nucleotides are TGTGCCGGCAGTTACCCCGACAGGGGTGACCCAGATACGCAGTATTTT.

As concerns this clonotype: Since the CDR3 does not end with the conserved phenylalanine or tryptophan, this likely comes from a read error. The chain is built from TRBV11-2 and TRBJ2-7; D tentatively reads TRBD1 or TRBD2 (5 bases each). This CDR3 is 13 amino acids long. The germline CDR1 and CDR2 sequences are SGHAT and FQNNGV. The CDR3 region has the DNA TGTGGCAGCGCCCGGGGCAGCTCCTACGAGCAGTACTAC. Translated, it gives CGSARGSSYEQYY.

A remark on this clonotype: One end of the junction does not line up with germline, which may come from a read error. The CDR3 loop is CASSQGASSYNERFF. The CDR3 bases are TGTGCCAGCAGCCAGGGGGCGAGCTCCTACAATGAGCGGTTTTTC. The rearrangement links TRBV4-2 to TRBJ2-1, with D perhaps TRBD1 (6 bases). Germline V lookup: CDR1 LGHNA, CDR2 YNFKEQ. The CDR3 runs 15 residues.